The TCR beta chain under discussion was sequenced for a study of shared clonotypes between healthy human individuals. Overall study results and limits: The authors sampled blood alone, and tissue repertoires likely differ.

Participating donors were healthy, HIV-negative adults free of recent acute infections or vaccinations. CD45RA+ naive and CD45RA-negative memory subsets were separated from CD4+ cells. Profiled with immunoSEQ multiplex PCR; TCRdb holds only in-frame clones, not every one. Found here are approximately 640,000 clones, approximately 79% of them singletons; the top ten hold around 1.8%. This clone came up a few times. Its antigen is unidentified. The length of the CDR3 is 15 residues. Germline assignment: CDR1 SGHTA and CDR2 FQGNSA. Trimming cost V 1 base and J 3 bases, with 10 bases left between them. This chain joins TRBV7-2 and TRBJ1-5, with unresolved D. The sample taken for sequencing was memory CD4+ T cells sorted from blood. The subset was: CD45RA-negative fraction. The TCR originated in a woman younger than 45 in good health. The CDR3 loop is CASSLVAGPNQPQHF. CDR3 coding DNA: TGTGCCAGCAGCTTAGTCGCAGGCCCCAATCAGCCCCAGCATTTT.